The next 14 T cell receptor beta chains were all read from a single sample in a study of T cells in Graves' hyperthyroidism and ophthalmopathy. Amplified TCR beta CDR3 regions derived from RNA transcripts. First-round RT-PCR targeting the TCR CDR3 was performed with the HTBI primer set. TCRdb redid the calling of the multiplex PCR reads with MiXCR, one entry per CDR3 protein. Of roughly 350,000 distinct CDR3 sequences in the sample, approximately 15% were seen once. The specimen was blood. All receptors come from a woman aged 40-49 years with Graves' ophthalmopathy.

This rearrangement joins TRBV20-1 to TRBJ2-3; 7 bases are shared with TRBD2. CDR3 length: 15 residues. Germline values: CDR1 DFQATT, CDR2 SNEGSKA (reference sequence). V lost 5 bases and J lost 1; bases outside the gene matches: 9. CDR3 region: CSAPGLGLGTDTQYF. CDR3 in DNA: TGCAGTGCTCCCGGACTAGGGTTAGGCACAGATACGCAGTATTTT.

The genes are TRBV11-2 and TRBJ2-1, with 9 bases that match TRBD2. CDR3 length: 13 residues. After removal of 8 bases from V and 10 bases from J, the junction contained 9 bases not matched to a gene. Per germline, CDR1 SGHAT and CDR2 FQNNGV. The CDR3, as DNA: TGTGCCAGCCGTCTAGCGGGGCCGGGGGAGCAGTTCTTC. Protein: CASRLAGPGEQFF.

In its sample, this clonotype was seen many times. The J gene is TRBJ1-2, the V gene TRBV25-1; 8 bases fit TRBD1. This CDR3 has 16 amino acids. Unmatched junction bases numbered 16, after V lost 6 bases and J lost 7 bases. In germline, CDR1 is MGHDK, CDR2 SYGVNS. CDR3 bases: TGTGCCAGCAGCCCCCCTGGCCGGACAGGGCGCGGTGGCTACACCTTC. Translation gives CASSPPGRTGRGGYTF.

The chain links TRBV5-8 to TRBJ2-2; D remains ambiguous. V shed 1 base and J shed 5 bases, with 6 bases lying between them. Germline loops: CDR1 SGHTS, CDR2 YDEGEE. CDR3 length: 13 amino acids. Here the CDR3 DNA reads TGTGCCAGCAGCTTGCTTCGGACCGGGGAGCTGTTTTTT. Its translation is CASSLLRTGELFF.

This clonotype was seen many times. The chain uses TRBV6-1 and TRBJ1-2; TRBD1 matches at 12 bases. CDR3 length: 16 amino acids. Germline assignment: CDR1 MNHNS and CDR2 SASEGT. Losses at the gene ends were 7 bases for V and 8 bases for J; bases not matched to a gene: 14. The CDR3, as DNA: TGTGCCAGCAAACCATGGGGGGGACAGGGGGCGGGCGGCTACACCTTC. Its translation is CASKPWGGQGAGGYTF.

This clonotype was recorded at least ten times. The chain recombines TRBV10-1 with TRBJ2-1, with 8 bases aligning to TRBD2. Germline loops: CDR1 WNHNN, CDR2 SYGVQD (reference sequence). Trimming took 5 bases from V and 7 from J; bases not matched to a gene: 13. This CDR3 region has 16 residues. CDR3 sequence (DNA): TGCGCCAGCAGTCCTGGCCCGGGACTAGGGTCTAATGAGCAGTTCTTC. Translation: CASSPGPGLGSNEQFF.

This clonotype was detected a few times. The chain is built from TRBV4-2 and TRBJ2-6, with D perhaps matching TRBD1 or TRBD2 (5 bases each). CDR1 is LGHNA and CDR2 is YNFKEQ in the germline V gene. Trimming left V 1 base short and J 6 bases short, with 13 bases between. The CDR3 sequence is 16 residues long. The CDR3 DNA follows: TGTGCCAGCAGCCAAGGAACGACCGGGACGGCCAACGTCCTGACTTTC. It is translated as CASSQGTTGTANVLTF.

This clonotype has a handful of counts. The chain carries TRBV9 and TRBJ2-1, with TRBD1 matching 8 bases. V lost 3 bases, J lost 6 bases, and 8 bases stayed unmatched. CDR3 size: 15 residues. The V gene's germline CDR1 is SGDLS and CDR2 YYNGEE. The CDR3 protein is CASSALGTGSNEQFF. The DNA for the CDR3 is TGTGCCAGCAGCGCACTCGGGACAGGCAGCAATGAGCAGTTCTTC.

This chain links TRBV6-5 with TRBJ2-7; 7 bases line up with TRBD2. The CDR3 contains 15 residues. CDR1 is MNHEY, CDR2 SVGAGI, per germline. V dropped 0 bases and J dropped 6; count of bases not matched to a gene: 8. CDR3 in amino acids: CASSYSSGNPFEQYF. CDR3 DNA sequence: TGTGCCAGCAGTTACTCGAGCGGGAACCCTTTCGAGCAGTACTTC.

There are many counts of this clonotype. The V call is TRBV12-3 or TRBV12-4, the J call TRBJ1-1; tentatively, D is TRBD1 (5 bases). The CDR3 length is 12 residues. V lost 5 bases, J lost 11 bases, and 15 bases lay in between. DNA of the CDR3: TGTGCCAGCAGTCTACGGGTAGAGGGGGCTTTCTTT. Encoded protein: CASSLRVEGAFF.

This clonotype was observed a few times. The junction and the germline gene differ at one end; a read error may be behind it. V is TRBV27 and J is TRBJ2-6, with 9 bases fitting TRBD1. Germline V gives CDR1 MNHEY, CDR2 SMNVEV (reference sequence). The CDR3 runs 20 residues. The CDR3 here is CATRGLTGTGRTFGANALTF. DNA of the CDR3: TGTGCCACCCGAGGTTTGACAGGGACAGGGCGAACCTTTGGGGCCAACGCCCTGACTTTC.

This clonotype was observed at least ten times. J is TRBJ2-5 and V is TRBV10-3; 10 bases match TRBD1. Per germline, CDR1 ENHRY and CDR2 SYGVKD. V dropped 2 bases and J dropped 5; count of bases not matched to a gene: 11. The CDR3 is 17 amino acids. In DNA form, the CDR3 reads TGTGCCATCAGTGAGACAACTCCGGGACAGGGGAGGGAGACCCAGTACTTC. Translating it yields CAISETTPGQGRETQYF.

This chain uses TRBV20-1 with TRBJ2-7, with TRBD2 identical over 9 bases. This CDR3 has 15 residues. After removal of 6 bases from V and 5 bases from J, the junction contained 14 bases not matched to a gene. Germline CDR1 is DFQATT and CDR2 is SNEGSKA (reference sequence). The DNA for the CDR3 is TGCAGTGCCAAGATGGGGACTAGCCGTACCGACGAGCAGTACTTC. Translating it yields CSAKMGTSRTDEQYF.

This clonotype was observed a few times. V is TRBV20-1 and J is TRBJ2-1; D is unclear. CDR3 length: 14 residues. Per germline, CDR1 DFQATT and CDR2 SNEGSKA (reference sequence). V gave up 5 bases and J gave up 2 bases, with 13 bases separating them. Written as DNA, the CDR3 is TGCAGTGCTCCGGGCAGCGCGGCCTACAATGAGCAGTTCTTC. Its protein product is CSAPGSAAYNEQFF.